What follows describes a single T cell receptor beta chain. This entry belongs to a study of blood T cell repertoires in COVID-19. Repertoires were generated with immunoSEQ multiplex PCR, while TCRdb's copy carries only in-frame clones and drops some. This sample has about 400,000 clones, with 88% found just once. The ends were cut back, 6 bases at V and 7 bases at J, with 9 bases in the middle. Germline CDR1 is WSHSY and CDR2 is SAAADI. This CDR3 has 12 amino acids. The receptor comes from a woman aged 40 to 50 with acute COVID-19. J is TRBJ2-2 and V is TRBV10-2; D unresolved. The sequencing input was PBMCs or T cells enriched from blood (not recorded which). CDR3 in amino acids: CASRASSGELFF. For the CDR3, the DNA is TGCGCCAGCAGGGCCTCTAGCGGGGAGCTGTTTTTT.